This T cell receptor (beta chain) was observed in a study of Graves' ophthalmopathy and Graves' hyperthyroidism. Amplification targeted the TCR beta CDR3 regions, with RNA transcripts as the source material. Second-round multiplex PCR came after a first-round RT-PCR that employed HTBI primers. From the multiplex PCR reads, TCRdb called clonotypes with MiXCR, one entry per CDR3 protein. The repertoire holds about 590,000 distinct CDR3 sequences, under 45% seen once, with about 4% in the top ten. The germline V and J ends were trimmed by 8 bases and 0 bases, with 14 bases remaining between them. Germline CDR1 and CDR2: SNHLY and FYNNEI. This CDR3 contains 14 residues. This clonotype has only a few counts.

Sequenced material: peripheral blood or thyroid tissue (not recorded which). This TCR came from an adult man with Graves' hyperthyroidism. The genes are TRBV2 and TRBJ2-7; D might be TRBD1 (7 bases). The CDR3 region is CASGGTVSSYEQYF. The CDR3 DNA follows: TGTGCCAGCGGGGGGACAGTCAGCTCCTACGAGCAGTACTTC.